This T cell receptor (beta chain) was retrieved from a study of blood T cell repertoires in COVID-19. In the study overall: Two negative PCRs, clearance, or symptom resolution had been documented for recovered Cohort 3 donors.

Assay: immunoSEQ multiplex PCR; the TCRdb copy retains only in-frame clones and omits some. The sample lists hundreds of thousands of clones, roughly nine tenths occurring once. The CDR3 consists of 17 residues. V was cut by 4 bases and J by 4 bases, with 22 bases left in between. Germline CDR1 reads SGHRS; CDR2 reads YFSETQ. The clonotype comes from a woman aged 50 to 65 in a cohort exposed to, infected with or recovered from COVID-19 (not recorded which). The genes are TRBV5-1 and TRBJ2-3, with D tentatively TRBD2 (5 bases). Sequencing was performed on PBMCs or T cells enriched from blood (not recorded which). The CDR3: CASSPIGGSLRADTQYF. CDR3 in DNA: TGCGCCAGCAGCCCTATAGGCGGGTCCCTGAGGGCAGATACGCAGTATTTT. Together with reference TRBV5-1 and TRBJ2-3, the CDR3 gives the full variable domain: KAGVTQTPRYLIKTRGQQVTLSCSPISGHRSVSWYQQTPGQGLQFLFEYFSETQRNKGNFPGRFSGRQFSNSRSEMNVSTLELGDSALYLCASSPIGGSLRADTQYFGPGTRLTVL.